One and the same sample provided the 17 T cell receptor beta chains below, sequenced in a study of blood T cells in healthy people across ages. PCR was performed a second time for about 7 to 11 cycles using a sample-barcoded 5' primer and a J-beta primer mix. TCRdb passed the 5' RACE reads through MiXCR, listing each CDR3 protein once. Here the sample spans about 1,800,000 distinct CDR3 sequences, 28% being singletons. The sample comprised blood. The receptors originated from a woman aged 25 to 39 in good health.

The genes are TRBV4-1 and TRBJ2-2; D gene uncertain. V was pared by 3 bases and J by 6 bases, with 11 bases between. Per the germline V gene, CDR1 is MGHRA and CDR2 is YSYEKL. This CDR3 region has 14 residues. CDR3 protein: CASSQPFGSGELFF. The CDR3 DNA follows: TGCGCCAGCAGCCAGCCCTTTGGGTCCGGGGAGCTGTTTTTT.

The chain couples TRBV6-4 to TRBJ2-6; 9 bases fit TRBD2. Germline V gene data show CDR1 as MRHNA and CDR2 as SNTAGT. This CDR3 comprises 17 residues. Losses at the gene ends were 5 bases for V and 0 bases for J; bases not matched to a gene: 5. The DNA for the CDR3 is TGTGCCAGCAGTAACGGGACTAGCCGCTCTGGGGCCAACGTCCTGACTTTC. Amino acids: CASSNGTSRSGANVLTF.

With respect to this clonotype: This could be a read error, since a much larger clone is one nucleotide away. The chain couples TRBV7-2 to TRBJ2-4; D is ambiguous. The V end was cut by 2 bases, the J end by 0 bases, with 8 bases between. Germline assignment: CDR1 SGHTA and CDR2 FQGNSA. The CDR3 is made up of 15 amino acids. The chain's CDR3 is CASSLIQLAKNIQYF. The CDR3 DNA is TGTGCCAGCAGCTTAATCCAACTAGCCAAAAACATTCAGTACTTC.

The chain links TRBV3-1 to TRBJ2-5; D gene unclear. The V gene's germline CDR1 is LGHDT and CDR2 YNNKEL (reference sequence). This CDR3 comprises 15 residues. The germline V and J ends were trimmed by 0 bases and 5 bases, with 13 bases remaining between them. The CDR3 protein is CASSQDTPSLETQYF. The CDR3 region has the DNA TGTGCCAGCAGCCAAGATACTCCTAGTTTGGAGACCCAGTACTTC.

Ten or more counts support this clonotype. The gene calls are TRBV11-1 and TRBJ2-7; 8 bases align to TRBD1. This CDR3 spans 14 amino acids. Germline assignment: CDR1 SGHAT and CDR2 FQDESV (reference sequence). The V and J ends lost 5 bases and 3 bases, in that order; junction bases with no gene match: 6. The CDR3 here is CASSTGTGHYEQYF. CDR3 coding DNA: TGTGCCAGCAGCACCGGGACAGGCCACTACGAGCAGTACTTC.

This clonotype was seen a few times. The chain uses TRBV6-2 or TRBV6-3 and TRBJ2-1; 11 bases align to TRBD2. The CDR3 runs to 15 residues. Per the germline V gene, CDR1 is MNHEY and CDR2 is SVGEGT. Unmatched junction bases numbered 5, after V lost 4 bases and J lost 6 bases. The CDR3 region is CASSWRTSGFNEQFF. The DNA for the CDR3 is TGTGCCAGCAGTTGGAGGACTAGCGGGTTCAATGAGCAGTTCTTC.

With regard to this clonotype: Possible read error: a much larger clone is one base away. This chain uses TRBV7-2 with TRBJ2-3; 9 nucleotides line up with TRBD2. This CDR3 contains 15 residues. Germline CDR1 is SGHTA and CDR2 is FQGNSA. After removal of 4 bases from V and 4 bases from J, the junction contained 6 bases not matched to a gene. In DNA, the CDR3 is TGTGCCAGCAGCTCCCCGGAGCGGGGGGCAGATACGCAGTATTTT. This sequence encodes CASSSPERGADTQYF. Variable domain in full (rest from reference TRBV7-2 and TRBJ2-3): GAGVSQSPSNKVTEKGKDVELRCDPISGHTALYWYRQSLGQGLEFLIYFQGNSAPDKSGLPSDRFSAERTGGSVSTLTIQRTQQEDSAVYLCASSSPERGADTQYFGPGTRLTVL.

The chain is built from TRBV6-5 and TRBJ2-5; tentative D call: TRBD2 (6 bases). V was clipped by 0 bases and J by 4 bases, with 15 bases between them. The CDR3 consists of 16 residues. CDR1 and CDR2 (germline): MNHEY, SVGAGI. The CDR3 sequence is CASSYSSGRGGETQYF. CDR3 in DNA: TGTGCCAGCAGTTACTCGTCAGGGCGGGGAGGAGAGACCCAGTACTTC.

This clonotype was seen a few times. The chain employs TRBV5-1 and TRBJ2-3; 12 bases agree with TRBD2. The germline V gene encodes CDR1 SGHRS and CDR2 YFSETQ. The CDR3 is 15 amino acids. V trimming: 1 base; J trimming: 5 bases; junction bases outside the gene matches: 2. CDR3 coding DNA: TGCGCCAGCAGCTTGACGGGACTAGCGGGAGATACGCAGTATTTT. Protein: CASSLTGLAGDTQYF. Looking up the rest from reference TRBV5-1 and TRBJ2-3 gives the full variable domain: KAGVTQTPRYLIKTRGQQVTLSCSPISGHRSVSWYQQTPGQGLQFLFEYFSETQRNKGNFPGRFSGRQFSNSRSEMNVSTLELGDSALYLCASSLTGLAGDTQYFGPGTRLTVL.

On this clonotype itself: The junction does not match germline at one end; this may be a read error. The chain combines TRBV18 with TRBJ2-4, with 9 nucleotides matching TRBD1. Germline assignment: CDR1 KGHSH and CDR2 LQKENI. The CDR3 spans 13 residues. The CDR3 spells CAGSSDRGNIQYF. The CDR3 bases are TGTGCCGGCTCCTCGGACAGGGGAAACATTCAGTACTTC.

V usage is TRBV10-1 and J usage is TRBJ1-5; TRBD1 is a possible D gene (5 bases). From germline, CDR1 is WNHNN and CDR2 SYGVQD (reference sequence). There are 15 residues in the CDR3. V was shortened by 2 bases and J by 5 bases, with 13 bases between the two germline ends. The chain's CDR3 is CASSEVEGRHQPQHF. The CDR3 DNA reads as TGCGCCAGCAGTGAGGTAGAGGGGCGACATCAGCCCCAGCATTTT.

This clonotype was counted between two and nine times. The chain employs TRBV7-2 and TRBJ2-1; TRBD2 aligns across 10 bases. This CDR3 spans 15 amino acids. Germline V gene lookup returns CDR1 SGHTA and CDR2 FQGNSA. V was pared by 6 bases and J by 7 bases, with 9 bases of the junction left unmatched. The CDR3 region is CASRPTSGWVNEQFF. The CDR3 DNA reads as TGTGCCAGCAGACCGACTAGCGGGTGGGTAAATGAGCAGTTCTTC.

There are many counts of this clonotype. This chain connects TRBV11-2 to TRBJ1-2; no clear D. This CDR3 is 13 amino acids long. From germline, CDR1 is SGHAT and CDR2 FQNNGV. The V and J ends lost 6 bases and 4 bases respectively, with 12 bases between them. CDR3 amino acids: CASSLTTSYGYTF. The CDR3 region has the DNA TGTGCCAGCAGTTTAACTACAAGCTATGGCTACACCTTC.

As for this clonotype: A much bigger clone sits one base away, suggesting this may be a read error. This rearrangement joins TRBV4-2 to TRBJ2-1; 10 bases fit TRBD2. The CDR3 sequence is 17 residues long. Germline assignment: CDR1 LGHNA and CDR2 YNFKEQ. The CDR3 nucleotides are TGTGCCAGCAGCCCCCTGGGGCTAGCGGGGGTTGATAATGAGCAGGTCTTC. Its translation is CASSPLGLAGVDNEQVF.

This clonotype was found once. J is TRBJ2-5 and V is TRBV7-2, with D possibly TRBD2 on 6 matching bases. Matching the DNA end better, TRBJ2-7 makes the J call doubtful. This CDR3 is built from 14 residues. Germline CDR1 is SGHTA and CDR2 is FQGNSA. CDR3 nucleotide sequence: TGTGCCAGCAGCTTAGGCCCTAGCGAGGGCGAGCAGTACTTC. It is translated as CASSLGPSEGEQYF.

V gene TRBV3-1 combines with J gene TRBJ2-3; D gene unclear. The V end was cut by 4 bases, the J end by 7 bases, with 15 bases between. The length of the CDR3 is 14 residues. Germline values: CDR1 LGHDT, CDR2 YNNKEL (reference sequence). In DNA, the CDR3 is TGTGCCAGCAGCCCGAACCTAAACACCAATACGCAGTATTTT. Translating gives CASSPNLNTNTQYF.

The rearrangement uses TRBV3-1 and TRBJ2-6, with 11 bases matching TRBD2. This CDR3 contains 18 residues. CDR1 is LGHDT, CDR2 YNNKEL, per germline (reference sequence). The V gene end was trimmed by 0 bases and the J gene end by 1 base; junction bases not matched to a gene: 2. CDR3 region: CASSQEASGRSGANVLTF. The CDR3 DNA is TGTGCCAGCAGCCAAGAGGCTAGCGGGAGGTCTGGGGCCAACGTCCTGACTTTC. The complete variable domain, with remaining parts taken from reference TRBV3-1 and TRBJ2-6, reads DTAVSQTPKYLVTQMGNDKSIKCEQNLGHDTMYWYKQDSKKFLKIMFSYNNKELIINETVPNRFSPKSPDKAHLNLHINSLELGDSAVYFCASSQEASGRSGANVLTFGAGSRLTVL.